This TCR beta chain was documented in a study of naive and memory T cell subsets. An oligonucleotide containing a UMI was ligated to the 3' end of TCR cDNA. A remark on this clonotype: Its antigen is undetermined.

Study-wide results and caveats: TCR transcript changes with activation or differentiation may affect this RNA method.

Four PCR rounds used nested alpha and beta constant region primers plus the SP2 primer. For blood and skin samples, reverse transcription used TCR alpha and beta constant primers. TCRdb passed the 5' RACE reads through MiXCR, listing each CDR3 protein once. This table has 58,000 or so distinct CDR3 sequences, over 6% appearing once. This clonotype originated in a female donor in good health.

The CDR3 coding sequence is TGTGCCAGTAGTATCTCTAGCGGGGAGTACAATGAGCAGTTCTTC. Translated, it gives CASSISSGEYNEQFF. This chain links TRBV19 with TRBJ2-1; 9 bases align to TRBD2. The CDR3 loop spans 15 amino acids. Trimming cost V 3 bases and J 4 bases; bases outside gene matches: 4. Per germline, CDR1 LNHDA and CDR2 SQIVND (reference sequence).